The 21 T cell receptor beta chains below were found in one sample sequenced in a study of blood T cell repertoires in COVID-19. Measured with immunoSEQ multiplex PCR; TCRdb has only the in-frame clones, and not every one. Altogether approximately 260,000 clones are present, roughly 90% being singletons, with the ten largest covering 1.9%. Sample: PBMCs or T cells enriched from blood (not recorded which). These receptors were obtained from a woman in her fifties or sixties who had recovered from COVID-19.

This clone showed up just a few times. V and J are TRBV20-1 and TRBJ2-7; 9 positions agree with TRBD2. CDR3 length: 13 amino acids. Germline CDR1 DFQATT, CDR2 SNEGSKA (reference sequence). The V and J ends lost 3 bases and 7 bases, in that order; junction bases with no gene match: 7. The CDR3 DNA reads as TGCAGTGCTAGTCGGCGGGAGGGCCGGGAGCAGTACTTC. The encoded protein is CSASRREGREQYF.

This chain joins TRBV19 and TRBJ2-1, with D perhaps TRBD1 (7 bases). The CDR3 runs 13 residues. Germline V lookup: CDR1 LNHDA, CDR2 SQIVND (reference sequence). V lost 3 bases, J lost 12 bases, and 15 bases lay in between. The CDR3 DNA reads as TGTGCCAGTAGTATTGCAGGGGGGCAAGGGCAGTTCTTC. It is translated as CASSIAGGQGQFF.

The V and J genes are TRBV27 and TRBJ2-2; D gene ambiguous. V was trimmed by 5 bases and J by 6 bases, leaving 16 bases between them. In germline, CDR1 is MNHEY, CDR2 SMNVEV (reference sequence). The CDR3 length is 15 residues. The CDR3 sequence is CASSPAQVGAGELFF. The DNA of the CDR3 is TGTGCCAGCAGTCCGGCCCAGGTCGGTGCCGGGGAGCTGTTTTTT.

The chain recombines TRBV30 with TRBJ1-5, with D unresolved. Per germline, CDR1 GTSNPN and CDR2 SVGIG (reference sequence). CDR3 length equals 15 residues. Between the trimmed V and J ends, which lost 2 bases and 4 bases, there was a span of 15 bases. The CDR3 DNA reads TGTGCCTGGAGTCCGGCGGGGTATGCGAATCAGCCCCAGCATTTT. Its translation is CAWSPAGYANQPQHF.

This rearrangement joins TRBV11-3 to TRBJ1-1; no firm D call. The CDR3 length is 13 residues. V was shortened by 1 base and J by 3 bases, with 6 bases between the two germline ends. CDR1 is SGHNT, CDR2 YENEEA, per germline. In DNA form, the CDR3 reads TGTGCCAGCAGCTTAGTTGCGGACACTGAAGCTTTCTTT. It specifies CASSLVADTEAFF.

The rearrangement links TRBV2 to TRBJ2-7; TRBD1 aligns across 12 bases. Germline V gene lookup returns CDR1 SNHLY and CDR2 FYNNEI. After removal of 8 bases from V and 5 bases from J, the junction contained 10 bases not matched to a gene. The CDR3 has 15 residues. In DNA, the CDR3 is TGTGCCAGCCGGAGGTTGGGACAGGGGGCCGACGAGCAGTACTTC. Residues: CASRRLGQGADEQYF. Variable domain in full (rest from reference TRBV2 and TRBJ2-7): EPEVTQTPSHQVTQMGQEVILRCVPISNHLYFYWYRQILGQKVEFLVSFYNNEISEKSEIFDDQFSVERPDGSNFTLKIRSTKLEDSAMYFCASRRLGQGADEQYFGPGTRLTVT.

The chain is built from TRBV5-1 and TRBJ1-1; 7 bases fit TRBD1. Germline V lookup: CDR1 SGHRS, CDR2 YFSETQ. V was clipped by 5 bases and J by 1 base; unmatched bases: 8. This CDR3 contains 15 residues. The CDR3 reads CASSYTGAQNTEAFF. DNA for the CDR3: TGCGCCAGCAGTTATACAGGGGCCCAGAACACTGAAGCTTTCTTT.

The chain has TRBV4-2 and TRBJ2-1; 10 nucleotides agree with TRBD2. The CDR3 runs 16 residues. J was trimmed by 7 bases and V by 0 bases; bases with no gene match: 6. CDR1 LGHNA and CDR2 YNFKEQ come from the germline V gene. The CDR3, as DNA: TGTGCCAGCAGCCAAGAATATACTAGCGGGATTAATGAGCAGTTCTTC. It codes for CASSQEYTSGINEQFF.

The chain recombines TRBV25-1 with TRBJ1-4; maybe TRBD1 (5 bases). Per germline, CDR1 MGHDK and CDR2 SYGVNS. Trimming took off 8 bases at V and 3 bases at J, with 16 bases between the two ends. The CDR3 is 15 residues long. The CDR3 here is CASGGMGVANEKLFF. The CDR3 bases are TGTGCCAGCGGCGGGATGGGGGTTGCTAATGAAAAACTGTTTTTT.

J is TRBJ1-6 and V is TRBV27; D is unclear. The CDR3 length is 17 residues. V was shortened by 7 bases and J by 3 bases, with 19 bases between the two germline ends. CDR1 is MNHEY, CDR2 SMNVEV, per germline (reference sequence). For the CDR3, the DNA is TGTGCCAGCACCCAGCGGAGTGAGGTCCTCTATAATTCACCCCTCCACTTT. It yields the protein CASTQRSEVLYNSPLHF.

This rearrangement joins TRBV7-3 to TRBJ1-6, with 7 bases fitting TRBD1. This CDR3 comprises 15 residues. CDR1 SGHTA and CDR2 FQGTGA come from the germline V gene. V shed 3 bases, J shed 7 bases, and the junction held 6 bases outside the gene matches. This CDR3 reads CASSFSGTENSPLHF. CDR3 sequence (DNA): TGTGCCAGCAGCTTTAGTGGGACAGAAAATTCACCCCTCCACTTT.

The chain joins TRBV27 to TRBJ1-2; D is unclear. The length of the CDR3 is 12 residues. CDR1 MNHEY and CDR2 SMNVEV come from the germline V gene (reference sequence). Trimming left V 11 bases short and J 5 bases short, with 15 bases between. CDR3 nucleotide sequence: TGTGCCCACCCTTTTGGGCAGTATGGCTACACCTTC. Its protein product is CAHPFGQYGYTF.

The chain links TRBV9 to TRBJ1-1; 7 nucleotides agree with TRBD1. CDR3 size: 13 residues. Germline V gene data show CDR1 as SGDLS and CDR2 as YYNGEE. V gave up 3 bases and J gave up 5 bases; unmatched junction bases: 4. CDR3 protein: CASSGGGGTEAFF. The CDR3, as DNA: TGTGCCAGCAGCGGAGGGGGCGGTACTGAAGCTTTCTTT.

The chain recombines TRBV5-1 with TRBJ2-1; possible D gene TRBD1, 6 bases. The V end lost 2 bases, the J end lost 7 bases, and 10 bases lay between the germline ends. Germline assignment: CDR1 SGHRS and CDR2 YFSETQ. CDR3 length: 13 amino acids. For the CDR3, the DNA is TGCGCCAGCAGCTTCCTACAGGGAAATGAGCAGTTCTTC. This codes for CASSFLQGNEQFF.

This clone was recorded only once. This chain joins TRBV6-1 and TRBJ1-2; D is unclear. The CDR3 is 14 residues long. CDR1 MNHNS and CDR2 SASEGT come from the germline V gene. With 3 bases removed from V and 0 bases from J, the gap between germline ends came to 8 bases. The CDR3 is CASSESAPNYGYTF. CDR3 DNA sequence: TGTGCCAGCAGTGAGAGTGCTCCTAACTATGGCTACACCTTC.

In DNA, the CDR3 is TGCAGCGTTGAAGATCACCGGGGGTACTCCTACAATGAGCAGTTCTTC. It specifies CSVEDHRGYSYNEQFF. The chain has TRBV29-1 and TRBJ2-1; perhaps TRBD2 as D (6 bases). V lost 0 bases and J 0 bases, leaving 12 bases between the germline ends. CDR3 length equals 16 residues. CDR1 SQVTM and CDR2 ANQGSEA come from the germline V gene.

The chain has TRBV7-9 and TRBJ1-2, with D unresolved. The CDR3 spans 14 residues. The V and J ends lost 2 bases and 5 bases respectively, with 12 bases between them. CDR1 is SEHNR and CDR2 is FQNEAQ in the germline V gene (reference sequence). This CDR3 reads CASSLPGLGYGYTF. The CDR3, as DNA: TGTGCCAGCAGCTTACCGGGGTTAGGGTATGGCTACACCTTC. The complete variable domain, with remaining parts taken from reference TRBV7-9 and TRBJ1-2, reads DTGVSQNPRHKITKRGQNVTFRCDPISEHNRLYWYRQTLGQGPEFLTYFQNEAQLEKSRLLSDRFSAERPKGSFSTLEIQRTEQGDSAMYLCASSLPGLGYGYTFGSGTRLTVV.

The J gene is TRBJ1-5, the V gene TRBV6-5; no reliable D call. The germline V gene has CDR1 MNHEY and CDR2 SVGAGI. The CDR3 runs 12 residues. The ends were cut back, 5 bases at V and 3 bases at J, with 5 bases in the middle. CDR3 DNA sequence: TGTGCCAGCAGTATTTACAATCAGCCCCAGCATTTT. Translating gives CASSIYNQPQHF.

The V call is TRBV28, the J call TRBJ2-1; no clear D. This CDR3 spans 13 amino acids. V shed 6 bases and J shed 4 bases, with 10 bases lying between them. CDR1 is MDHEN, CDR2 SYDVKM, per germline. CDR3 bases: TGTGCCAGCAGCAAGAGATCTTACAATGAGCAGTTCTTC. Protein: CASSKRSYNEQFF.

This clone was seen only once. The CDR3 protein is CATSDGSTGTLHF. The CDR3 DNA sequence: TGTGCCACCAGTGATGGTTCGACAGGGACTCTCCACTTT. The chain carries TRBV24-1 and TRBJ1-6; 7 bases match TRBD1. The germline CDR1 and CDR2 sequences are KGHDR and SFDVKD. CDR3 length: 13 residues. V trimming: 3 bases; J trimming: 16 bases; junction bases outside the gene matches: 8.

This chain uses TRBV28 with TRBJ1-2, with D possibly matching TRBD1 (5 bases). Germline V gives CDR1 MDHEN, CDR2 SYDVKM. V was shortened by 8 bases and J by 2 bases, with 9 bases between the two germline ends. This CDR3 spans 12 amino acids. This chain's CDR3 is CASEDTNYGYTF. CDR3 DNA sequence: TGTGCCAGCGAGGACACAAACTATGGCTACACCTTC.